This TCR beta chain was captured in a study of blood T cell repertoires in COVID-19. V lost 5 bases, J lost 3 bases, and 7 bases stayed unmatched. The germline gives CDR1 LNHNV, CDR2 YYDKDF (reference sequence). The CDR3 has 15 residues. The repertoire was sequenced with immunoSEQ multiplex PCR; TCRdb's copy has only in-frame clones and lacks some. Of about 290,000 clones listed, 80% to 90% are singletons. This clone was seen a few times. The sequence was obtained from a woman between 25 and 40 years old with active or convalescent COVID-19. The chain links TRBV15 to TRBJ1-5; 7 bases agree with TRBD1. Input material: peripheral blood. The CDR3 is CATSRTGQNNQPQHF. The CDR3 region has the DNA TGTGCCACCAGCCGAACGGGACAGAACAATCAGCCCCAGCATTTT.